These 8 T cell receptor beta chains originate from one sample sequenced in a study of molecular identifiers for immune sequencing clone quantification. TCRdb called the PCR reads again in MiXCR, with one record for every CDR3 protein. This sample has just over 95,000 distinct CDR3 sequences; approximately 24% occur once, and the top ten carry roughly 1%. Material: naive CD8+ T cells from blood, with Jurkat cell RNA spiked in. Subset defined: FACS-sorted CD8+CD4-CCR7+CD45RA+ naive T cells. The origin of the receptors is a human donor in good health. Some libraries in this study had Jurkat cell RNA spiked in.

With respect to this clonotype: A read error may be the cause here, since a much bigger clone is one base away. The chain has TRBV30 and TRBJ1-1; no reliable D call. Per germline, CDR1 GTSNPN and CDR2 SVGIG (reference sequence). The CDR3 totals 11 residues. Written as DNA, the CDR3 is TGTGCCTGGGGTGTACGTGGAGAAGCTTTCTTT. This translates into CAWGVRGEAFF.

The V and J genes are TRBV10-2 and TRBJ2-1, with D hard to call. Trimming shortened V by 0 bases and J by 6 bases, and 9 bases separated the two germline ends. The V gene's germline CDR1 is WSHSY and CDR2 SAAADI. The CDR3 totals 14 residues. CDR3 sequence reads: CASSESRQSNEQFF. The CDR3 region has the DNA TGCGCCAGCAGTGAGTCGCGGCAGAGCAATGAGCAGTTCTTC.

The sample holds many counts of this clonotype. The CDR3 loop is CASSQDLAAGAEQETQYF. The CDR3 nucleotides read TGCGCCAGCAGCCAAGATCTAGCGGCAGGGGCGGAGCAAGAGACCCAGTACTTC. The genes are TRBV4-3 and TRBJ2-5; tentatively, D is TRBD2 (7 bases). Germline CDR1 LGHNA, CDR2 YSLEER. This CDR3 contains 18 residues. With 0 bases removed from V and 2 bases from J, the gap between germline ends came to 19 bases.

Comments on this clonotype: This may stem from a read error, because a much larger clone lies one nucleotide away. The rearrangement joins TRBV5-8 to TRBJ2-7, with 9 nucleotides matching TRBD1. The CDR3 is made up of 15 amino acids. Per the germline V gene, CDR1 is SGHTS and CDR2 is YDEGEE. CDR3 amino acids: CAGSLPGQGPYEQYF. The CDR3 bases are TGTGCCGGCAGCTTGCCGGGACAGGGACCGTACGAGCAGTACTTC.

There are many counts of this clonotype. This chain uses TRBV7-6 with TRBJ2-7; no reliable D call. Trimming removed 1 base from V and 2 bases from J, with 9 bases in between. Germline V gene sequence: CDR1 SGHVS, CDR2 FNYEAQ. The length of the CDR3 is 14 residues. The DNA for the CDR3 is TGTGCCAGCAGCTTAGGACAAGTAACCTACGAGCAGTACTTC. Translation: CASSLGQVTYEQYF.

This clonotype was detected a few times. V usage is TRBV6-2 or TRBV6-3 and J usage is TRBJ2-7; either TRBD1 or TRBD2 may fit D (5 bases each). Trimming removed 2 bases at V and 0 bases at J, with 8 bases between. The germline gives CDR1 MNHEY, CDR2 SVGEGT. The CDR3 runs 14 residues. The CDR3 reads CASSYLGASYEQYF. In nucleotides, the CDR3 is TGTGCCAGCAGTTACCTCGGGGCCTCCTACGAGCAGTACTTC.

The V gene is TRBV28, the J gene TRBJ2-7; 12 bases align to TRBD2. With 5 bases clipped from V and 5 bases from J, the junction kept 1 base outside the gene matches. Germline V gives CDR1 MDHEN, CDR2 SYDVKM. The CDR3 loop spans 13 amino acids. CDR3 bases: TGTGCCAGCAGTAGGACTAGCGGGGACGAGCAGTACTTC. It translates to CASSRTSGDEQYF.

With respect to this clonotype: Just one base apart from a much larger clone, this may be a read error. The V gene is TRBV6-6, the J gene TRBJ1-3; no reliable D call. The CDR3 totals 17 residues. Germline V lookup: CDR1 MNHNY, CDR2 SVGAGI (reference sequence). DNA of the CDR3: TGTGCCAGCAGTTACTTAGTCACATCCGTCTCTGGAAACGCCATATATTTT. This encodes CASSYLVTSVSGNAIYF.